This T cell receptor beta chain emerged from a study of cytomegalovirus exposure and HLA in healthy donors (dated by TCRdb to 2016 to 2017). Study-wide context: An earlier analysis of several hundred of the donors reported around 280 Gb of sequence data and 117 million unique TCR beta sequences obtained from some 200 million T cells. An early release covering 550 to 650 HLA-typed donors comprised about 300 gigabases of sequencing data and about 90 million unique TCR sequences. Of the roughly 400 genotyped donors, approximately 83% fell in the genetic ancestry cluster associated with self-reported Caucasian donors. The study aimed to test whether cataloging public T cell receptors could reveal signatures of past pathogen exposure. The study profiled the T cell repertoires of around 700 subjects by immunosequencing and related them to cytomegalovirus serostatus. Along with the roughly 670-subject first cohort, a separate validation cohort of roughly 110 different subjects was used. High-throughput TCR immunosequencing, statistical association of individual TCRs with disease status, and machine learning were combined to predict cytomegalovirus infection status. In a later analysis, previously published TCR beta repertoires from more than 500 donors were re-analyzed and high-resolution HLA genotyping was added so that TCR occurrence patterns could be studied. Rather than drawing on any new phenotypic data, the later analysis identified candidate immune exposures from TCR beta sequences and the way those sequences occurred across donors. In an earlier analysis of roughly 600 of the donors, high-throughput TCR beta sequencing was used to judge whether each TCR beta V gene segment behaved as functional or pseudogenic. Donor age, sex, ethnicity and CMV serostatus were collected together with the repertoire data. A later genetic analysis used genome-wide SNP genotypes for about three fifths of the 666 donors, treating that subset as a discovery cohort. Every discovery cohort repertoire had been produced on one sequencing platform. Class I and class II HLA loci were covered by the typing at four-digit resolution. The number of typed donors differed by locus: roughly 629-640 for A, B, C, DRB1 and DQB1; 522 for DQA1; 600 to 610 for DPA1; and around 490 for DPB1. A few DR-DQ haplotypes were treated as single units for association and clustering because of strong linkage in the cohort. Across 300 to 400 genotyped donors of the cohort, an average of about 240,000 unique TCR beta nucleotide sequences per donor were sequenced, and roughly 17% of those sequences were non-productive.

Libraries were constructed by the immunoSEQ multiplex PCR assay. The multiplex PCR relied on a mix of 60 forward primers for TCR Vbeta segments and 13 reverse primers for TCR Jbeta segments. Amplification of the CDR3 region of rearranged TCR beta genes was performed with a multiplex PCR assay on genomic DNA. On the Illumina HiSeq System, the amplified TCR beta libraries were sequenced as 87-base-pair reads. The study's own analysis went as follows. A later analysis counted approximately 74 million unique TCR beta chains across the 700 or so repertoires, and roughly 10 million of these chains were shared by at least two donors. Raw reads were error-corrected and collapsed into unique sequences by a nearest-neighbor algorithm in which closely related sequences were merged to remove PCR and sequencing errors. CDR3 sequences were aligned to IMGT reference sequences to assign V, D and J gene segments. For a sequence to be retained, at least a six-nucleotide match to both a V gene segment and a J gene segment was required. A rearrangement counted as productive if the CDR3 had no stop codons and remained in frame with V and J, and every other rearrangement counted as non-productive. Following IMGT convention, CDR3 was defined as the stretch from the second conserved V-encoded cysteine up to the conserved J-encoded phenylalanine. The earlier analysis of about 500 of the donors excluded sequences that lacked an unambiguous match to a single V gene segment. An earlier analysis of approximately 590 of the donors called V segments functional above 56.7% productive rearrangements and segregating when the between-donor standard deviation exceeded 5%. A statistical classification framework was developed to diagnose cytomegalovirus status using the catalog of TCR beta chain sequences. A later analysis assigned V and J genes by comparing TCR nucleotide sequences with IMGT/GENE-DB human TR gene sequences. Using the TCRdist pipeline, a later analysis assigned CDR3 sequences along with most-parsimonious VDJ recombination scenarios. A later analysis defined each TCR beta chain by its CDR3 amino acid sequence plus V-gene family, and excluded reads lacking a unique V-gene family. In a later analysis, around 650 highly shared, low-generation-probability nucleotide sequences were removed to address suspected cross-contamination and a sequencing artifact. In a later analysis, a clonal expansion index for each public chain was calculated from normalized within-repertoire ranks of inferred template counts. In a later analysis, generation probabilities were computed using a VDJ recombination model fitted to out-of-frame rearrangements, and the results were checked against IGoR. In a later analysis, hypergeometric tests were used to score TCR-TCR, TCR-HLA and TCR-CMV co-occurrence, with a repertoire-size bias correction applied to TCR pairs. False discovery rates were estimated in a later analysis by permuting HLA or CMV assignments 20 times. A later analysis grouped co-occurring TCRs with DBSCAN, adding TCRdist sequence similarity when clustering within HLA-allele-positive subsets. Repertoires with fewer than 30,000 or more than 120,000 public chains were left out of co-occurrence clustering, as were about 5 repertoires with anomalous nucleotide sharing. TCRdb's version of the immuneACCESS table is confined to in-frame rearrangements and falls short of the full clone set. An unresolved V gene accounts for under half of the shortfall where checked; the remainder is of unknown origin. That table supplies the V and J calls and clone size; D and trimming were determined from the DNA. This sample has about 110,000 clones in its table, and 77% of those were observed once. In total, the top ten clones hold approximately 4.2% of the sample.

General conclusions and limits of the study: A later analysis found that TCR association rates varied across HLA loci, with DRB1 alleles showing the most associated TCRs and HLA-C alleles the fewest. Most CMV-associated TCR beta chains appeared to be HLA-restricted in a later analysis, and the HLA associations seemed to be driven largely by CMV exposure. At a false discovery rate of 0.05, a later analysis linked about 17,000 TCR beta sequences to specific HLA alleles. Broadly in line with IMGT annotations, most TCR beta V segments showed up in productive rearrangements about 87% or about 30% of the time in an earlier analysis of some 590 of the donors. According to a later genetic analysis, donors in an Asian-associated ancestry cluster had fewer N-insertions in productive TCRs than the approximately 610-donor mean. In both the original and validation cohorts, the classifier was reported to diagnose cytomegalovirus status with high specificity and sensitivity. A cluster of highly shared sequence variants was judged likely to be a technical artifact of the sequencing pipeline. Sequencing depth was assumed to be roughly uniform across donors in the presence/absence analyses, though that assumption may not hold. A few of the identified cytomegalovirus-associated TCR beta chains were confirmed in vitro to be specific for cytomegalovirus antigens. For the cohort, immune exposure information was limited to CMV serostatus. Correlated functional status among segregating V segments might reflect linkage disequilibrium, but an unknown experimental factor could not be ruled out. In the study, about 150 TCR beta chains were listed as associated with cytomegalovirus. Some IMGT-functional V segments, including TRBV6-2 and TRBV6-3, could not be told apart with the 87-base-pair reads, so those segments were excluded. While some public TCRs were present in many individuals, most TCR sequences turned up only very rarely across donors. Around 16 rarely observed V segments, including chromosome 9 orphons, were excluded from the earlier analysis of just under 600 of the donors because counts were too low. A later analysis found that HLA-associated TCR beta chains were more clonally expanded and had lower generation probabilities than equally common non-associated chains. Only TCR beta chains were sequenced in this cohort, and the absence of alpha or paired-chain data limited detectable features. Because some donors lacked HLA typing at each locus, the association tests relied only on the typed subset. A later genetic analysis associated a missense DCLRE1C variant with V-gene and J-gene trimming of TCR beta chains, and an independent cohort replicated the association. When HLA alleles, especially DR and DQ, strongly co-occurred, TCR associations were difficult to assign to individual alleles. A further reported finding was that TCR beta sequences accurately predicted the HLA-A and HLA-B alleles for most subjects in the first cohort. It was suggested by the authors that the approach could potentially be generalized to other disease states and immunological phenotypes. Several of the top co-occurrence clusters appeared to be linked to parvovirus B19, influenza, CMV and Epstein-Barr virus, according to a later analysis.

The CDR3 has 12 amino acids, counting the end cysteine and phenylalanine. Only the CDR3 DNA is retained, 36 bases long and in frame from the first base. CDR1 and CDR2 are drawn from the germline V gene: SQVTM, ANQGSEA. V is pruned by 7 bases and J by 8 bases, leaving 6 bases of the junction without a gene match. Worth noting for this clone: Its antigen remains unidentified. Base qualities were left out, and no much larger clone turns up one base away.

The cohort consisted of approximately 670 healthy bone marrow donors. Cohort members were all nominally healthy when sampled, although unrecorded immune exposures were likely present. The donor tested CMV seronegative and was one of the 352 seronegative cohort members. A peripheral blood sample was provided by each donor, and peripheral blood mononuclear cells were used for TCR beta sequencing. Genomic DNA extraction from the blood cell samples was performed with the Qiagen DNeasy Blood Extraction Kit. Material: PBMCs. The V and J genes are TRBV29-1 and TRBJ2-1; 9 central nucleotides agree with TRBD1. The sequence derives from a male donor in good health and CMV-seronegative. CDR3 loop: CSAGTGGDEQFF. The DNA sequence reads TGCAGCGCCGGAACAGGGGGCGATGAGCAGTTCTTC.